The 20 T cell receptor beta chains below all came from one sample that was sequenced in a study of neurological immune-mediated disorders. Each CDR3 protein is one row after TCRdb ran MiXCR on the 5' RACE reads. There are around 30,000 distinct CDR3 sequences in the sample; about 4% occur only once, and approximately 25% lies in the top ten. Sample: CD4+ T cells from blood. These receptors were obtained from a woman aged 40 to 50 in good health.

At least ten counts were recorded for this clonotype. The rearrangement joins TRBV6-1 to TRBJ2-7, with 8 bases lining up with TRBD1. The CDR3 has 13 amino acids. Germline V gene sequence: CDR1 MNHNS, CDR2 SASEGT. The J segment lost 6 bases and the V segment lost 10 bases, leaving 11 bases of the junction unmatched. CDR3 coding DNA: TGTGCCATGACCGGAACAGGGGGTTCCGAGCAGTACTTC. It yields the protein CAMTGTGGSEQYF.

This clonotype was counted at least ten times. This sequence joins TRBV3-1 and TRBJ2-1; D perhaps matches TRBD1 (8 bases). V lost 3 bases, J lost 6 bases, and 18 bases lay in between. This CDR3 has 16 amino acids. The germline V gene encodes CDR1 LGHDT and CDR2 YNNKEL (reference sequence). CDR3 sequence: CASSQLLGGTGNEQFF. For the CDR3, the DNA is TGTGCCAGCAGCCAGCTCCTCGGGGGGACAGGCAATGAGCAGTTCTTC.

This clonotype was detected ten times or more. The chain is built from TRBV14 and TRBJ2-2; TRBD1 matches 7 bases. Germline lookup yields CDR1 SGHDN and CDR2 FVKESK. Unmatched junction bases numbered 7, after V lost 5 bases and J lost 4 bases. CDR3 length equals 15 residues. DNA for the CDR3: TGTGCCAGCAGCGCCACGACAGGGCCCACCGGGGAGCTGTTTTTT. Protein product: CASSATTGPTGELFF.

There are many counts of this clonotype. The chain employs TRBV5-1 and TRBJ2-7; TRBD1 is a possible D gene (5 bases). The CDR3 runs to 13 residues. From germline, CDR1 is SGHRS and CDR2 YFSETQ. Between the trimmed V and J ends, which lost 4 bases and 2 bases, there was a span of 10 bases. CDR3 amino acids: CASSPDRTYEQYF. The CDR3, as DNA: TGCGCCAGCAGCCCTGACAGAACCTACGAGCAGTACTTC.

There are many counts of this clonotype. Written as DNA, the CDR3 is TGCAGCGTTGGGGTTAGCGGGAGGAAAGATACGCAGTATTTT. Translating it yields CSVGVSGRKDTQYF. The V gene is TRBV29-1, the J gene TRBJ2-3; 10 nucleotides line up with TRBD2. V gave up 4 bases and J gave up 5 bases; unmatched junction bases: 6. Germline CDR1 and CDR2: SQVTM and ANQGSEA. The CDR3 is 14 residues long.

This clonotype appeared many times. The chain employs TRBV5-6 and TRBJ2-1; perhaps TRBD2 as D (6 bases). This CDR3 has 17 residues. Germline V CDR1 and CDR2: SGHDT, YYEEEE. V shed 1 base and J shed 6 bases, with 20 bases lying between them. The CDR3 DNA follows: TGTGCCAGCAGCTTGCGCTCCGGGACGGAGGGGAGCAATGAGCAGTTCTTC. Translated, it gives CASSLRSGTEGSNEQFF.

There are many counts of this clonotype. The chain couples TRBV18 to TRBJ1-3; D might be TRBD1 (6 bases). The CDR3 loop spans 15 amino acids. CDR1 and CDR2 from the germline V gene are KGHSH and LQKENI. V lost 8 bases and J lost 0, with 14 bases in between. The CDR3 loop is CASRSGQSSGNTIYF. In nucleotides, the CDR3 is TGTGCCAGCCGCAGCGGACAGAGCTCTGGAAACACCATATATTTT. Drawing the rest from reference TRBV18 and TRBJ1-3, the complete variable domain is NAGVMQNPRHLVRRRGQEARLRCSPMKGHSHVYWYRQLPEEGLKFMVYLQKENIIDESGMPKERFSAEFPKEGPSILRIQQVVRGDSAAYFCASRSGQSSGNTIYFGEGSWLTVV.

This clonotype was observed many times. V usage is TRBV3-1 and J usage is TRBJ2-6; 11 nucleotides align to TRBD1. V was clipped by 1 base and J by 4 bases; unmatched bases: 6. CDR3 length equals 18 residues. CDR1 is LGHDT, CDR2 YNNKEL, per germline (reference sequence). The CDR3 DNA reads TGTGCCAGCAGCCAAGGTGGACAGGGGGCTAGGGGGGCCAACGTCCTGACTTTC. Encoded protein: CASSQGGQGARGANVLTF.

This clonotype came up many times. The chain joins TRBV5-1 to TRBJ1-5; D unclear. This CDR3 has 13 residues. From germline, CDR1 is SGHRS and CDR2 YFSETQ. Trimming removed 0 bases from V and 4 bases from J, with 5 bases in between. Here the CDR3 reads CASSLGENQPQHF. The CDR3 bases are TGCGCCAGCAGCTTGGGGGAAAATCAGCCCCAGCATTTT.

This clonotype was seen a handful of times. The chain couples TRBV11-3 to TRBJ1-6; no reliable D call. Between the trimmed V and J ends, which lost 0 bases and 9 bases, there was a span of 6 bases. Germline-derived CDR1 and CDR2 are SGHNT and YENEEA. This CDR3 contains 13 residues. In DNA, the CDR3 is TGTGCCAGCAGCTTAGATCGGATTTCACCCCTCCACTTT. Amino acid sequence: CASSLDRISPLHF.

This clonotype was observed at least ten times. The chain has TRBV6-5 and TRBJ1-4; D is unresolved. The CDR3 extends over 15 amino acids. Germline loops: CDR1 MNHEY, CDR2 SVGAGI. Trimming removed 8 bases at V and 3 bases at J, with 16 bases between. Here the CDR3 reads CASGETHGANEKLFF. The CDR3 nucleotides read TGTGCCAGCGGGGAGACACATGGGGCTAATGAAAAACTGTTTTTT.

This chain joins TRBV20-1 and TRBJ2-5; TRBD2 agrees at 8 bases. This CDR3 region has 15 residues. V dropped 6 bases and J dropped 4; count of bases not matched to a gene: 13. Per the germline V gene, CDR1 is DFQATT and CDR2 is SNEGSKA (reference sequence). This chain's CDR3 is CSAARGAGGSETQYF. The CDR3 nucleotides read TGCAGTGCCGCCCGGGGGGCGGGAGGTTCAGAGACCCAGTACTTC.

Many counts were recorded for this clonotype. The chain uses TRBV14 and TRBJ2-1; 7 nucleotides match TRBD1. The germline gives CDR1 SGHDN, CDR2 FVKESK. The CDR3 spans 18 residues. V trimming: 5 bases; J trimming: 7 bases; junction bases outside the gene matches: 20. The CDR3 nucleotides are TGTGCCAGCAGCTCCAGGACAGGCAGACCCAGCATTGATAATGAGCAGTTCTTC. Encoded protein: CASSSRTGRPSIDNEQFF.

There are many counts of this clonotype. The rearrangement joins TRBV20-1 to TRBJ2-7, with a weak D call TRBD1 (5 bases). Per the germline V gene, CDR1 is DFQATT and CDR2 is SNEGSKA (reference sequence). This CDR3 has 12 amino acids. Trimming left V 3 bases short and J 7 bases short, with 13 bases between. The CDR3 sequence is CSARFGAREQYF. In DNA, the CDR3 is TGCAGTGCTAGGTTTGGGGCAAGGGAGCAGTACTTC.

This clonotype has ten or more counts. The chain carries TRBV10-3 and TRBJ1-1, with 8 bases lining up with TRBD1. Germline V CDR1 and CDR2: ENHRY, SYGVKD. V lost 7 bases to trimming and J lost 4 bases; unmatched junction nucleotides: 8. This CDR3 comprises 14 residues. In nucleotides, the CDR3 is TGTGCCATCAAAATGACAGGGGACGTCACTGAAGCTTTCTTT. It yields the protein CAIKMTGDVTEAFF.

This clonotype was recorded many times. This sequence joins TRBV21-1 and TRBJ1-5. TRBV21-1 is given as a pseudogene. This CDR3 has 11 residues. The CDR3 here is CASRGRVGLHF. The CDR3 bases are TGTGCCAGCAGGGGGAGGGTGGGTCTGCATTTT.

This clonotype occurred many times. The CDR3 nucleotides are TGCAGCGCACGAAAGGCTGACAGCAACTATGGCTACACCTTC. It translates to CSARKADSNYGYTF. The V and J genes are TRBV29-1 and TRBJ1-2; the D gene is possibly TRBD1 (5 bases). Germline V lookup: CDR1 SQVTM, CDR2 ANQGSEA. Trimming shortened V by 7 bases and J by 2 bases, and 17 bases separated the two germline ends. This CDR3 spans 14 amino acids.

This clonotype appeared many times. The chain employs TRBV7-2 and TRBJ2-2; 8 bases fit TRBD1. Germline assignment: CDR1 SGHTA and CDR2 FQGNSA. Losses at the gene ends were 8 bases for V and 7 bases for J; bases not matched to a gene: 9. The CDR3 has 14 residues. CDR3 in amino acids: CASQGALEGGELFF. The CDR3 coding sequence is TGTGCCAGCCAGGGGGCACTAGAGGGCGGGGAGCTGTTTTTT.

This clonotype has ten or more counts. The chain joins TRBV5-1 to TRBJ1-5; no clear D. Trimming removed 0 bases at V and 3 bases at J, with 7 bases between. Looked up from germline, CDR1 is SGHRS and CDR2 is YFSETQ. This CDR3 contains 14 residues. The CDR3: CASSLAGVNQPQHF. The CDR3, as DNA: TGCGCCAGCAGCTTGGCCGGGGTCAATCAGCCCCAGCATTTT.

Many counts were recorded for this clonotype. The gene calls are TRBV5-1 and TRBJ2-5; TRBD2 aligns across 7 bases. V trimming: 8 bases; J trimming: 3 bases; junction bases outside the gene matches: 13. The germline gives CDR1 SGHRS, CDR2 YFSETQ. CDR3 length equals 15 residues. CDR3 coding DNA: TGCGCCAGTAACCCAAGAGGGAGGGCTGAAGAGACCCAGTACTTC. Translated: CASNPRGRAEETQYF. Complete variable domain (other parts from reference TRBV5-1 and TRBJ2-5): KAGVTQTPRYLIKTRGQQVTLSCSPISGHRSVSWYQQTPGQGLQFLFEYFSETQRNKGNFPGRFSGRQFSNSRSEMNVSTLELGDSALYLCASNPRGRAEETQYFGPGTRLLVL.